The 32 T cell receptor beta chains reported below all come from one sample, sequenced in a study of T cell repertoires in cytomegalovirus infection (dated by TCRdb to the late 2010s). The treatment or condition label on this specimen signifies: in vitro stimulation with specific CMV peptide epitopes to enrich CMV-specific T cells. Their cognate antigens are unknown. Sequenced on an Illumina HiSeq 1500. TCRdb redid the processing of the public reads, applying fastp at Q25 and MiXCR, and retained in-frame beta chains. Rows are unified per CDR3 protein, each entry keeping the most common DNA and genes. The sample contains around 47,000 distinct CDR3 sequences, 20% of them found a single time. The ten largest clones represent around 80% of the sample. The specimen was CD8+ T cells from cultured PBMCs, collected from culture after CMV antigen stimulation. All receptors derive from a human donor in good health (CMV status not recorded). Some clones in this sample may be carry-over from other donors' samples.

The chain couples TRBV5-5 to TRBJ2-6; no firm D call. The CDR3 is made up of 15 amino acids. Germline V gives CDR1 SGHKS, CDR2 YYEKEE (reference sequence). CDR3 sequence reads: CGNYWSVPGANVLTF. CDR3 DNA sequence: TGTGGCAACTATTGGTCCGTGCCCGGGGCCAACGTCCTGACTTTC.

Here the CDR3 reads CASSFGTSGENLYNEQFF. As DNA, the CDR3 is TGTGCCAGCAGCTTCGGGACTAGCGGGGAGAACTTATACAATGAGCAGTTCTTC. The chain has TRBV6-2 or TRBV6-3 and TRBJ2-1; 13 bases fit TRBD2. The junction had 12 bases not matched to a gene; V was cut back by 6 bases and J by 4 bases. CDR1 is MNHEY, CDR2 SVGEGT, per germline. The CDR3 extends over 18 amino acids.

The chain links TRBV2 to TRBJ1-2; D not resolved. The V gene lost 8 bases and the J gene lost 3 bases, with 13 bases spanning the gap. Looked up from germline, CDR1 is SNHLY and CDR2 is FYNNEI. The CDR3 spans 13 residues. The CDR3, as DNA: TGTGCCAGCGATCGGGATCTGGACTATGGCTACACCTTC. Translated, it gives CASDRDLDYGYTF.

This clonotype showed up just a few times. The chain joins TRBV6-5 to TRBJ1-4, with 7 bases identical to TRBD1. The CDR3 totals 15 residues. Trimming cost V 7 bases and J 7 bases; bases outside gene matches: 12. Germline V gene sequence: CDR1 MNHEY, CDR2 SVGAGI. The CDR3 reads CASTHGGGSAEKLFF. The CDR3 DNA is TGTGCCAGCACTCATGGAGGGGGCTCGGCTGAAAAACTGTTTTTT.

This clonotype was recorded a few times. The chain has TRBV6-1 and TRBJ1-2; D call uncertain. Germline V lookup: CDR1 MNHNS, CDR2 SASEGT. The CDR3 extends over 15 amino acids. V lost 7 bases and J lost 8, with 23 bases in between. CDR3 DNA sequence: TGTGCCAGCAATACTCCACCGGGCCTACGACGGGGCTACACCTTC. Translating it yields CASNTPPGLRRGYTF.

J is TRBJ2-3 and V is TRBV7-2; D tentatively reads TRBD1 or TRBD2 (5 bases each). Trimming cost V 2 bases and J 3 bases, with 12 bases left between them. Germline V gene sequence: CDR1 SGHTA, CDR2 FQGNSA. There are 15 residues in the CDR3. The CDR3 nucleotides are TGTGCCAGCAGCTTACGGGGCGGAGTTACAGATACGCAGTATTTT. This codes for CASSLRGGVTDTQYF.

The gene calls are TRBV27 and TRBJ1-4; weak D call: TRBD1 (5 bases). The germline V gene has CDR1 MNHEY and CDR2 SMNVEV (reference sequence). V was cut by 6 bases and J by 1 base, with 15 bases left in between. This CDR3 spans 16 amino acids. The DNA of the CDR3 is TGTGCCAGCAGCTCCGGGGCGGGGGTAACTAATGAAAAACTGTTTTTT. Its protein product is CASSSGAGVTNEKLFF.

This clonotype was recorded a few times. The V and J genes are TRBV11-3 and TRBJ2-1; 9 positions agree with TRBD2. V lost 0 bases and J lost 3; bases outside the gene matches: 12. The CDR3 has 19 residues. Germline V lookup: CDR1 SGHNT, CDR2 YENEEA. The DNA for the CDR3 is TGTGCCAGCAGCTTAGATCAGAGAAGTTCTAGCGGGGTCTACAATGAGCAGTTCTTC. Residues: CASSLDQRSSSGVYNEQFF.

This clonotype appeared many times. The rearrangement joins TRBV7-2 to TRBJ1-1; D is undetermined. Germline CDR1 is SGHTA and CDR2 is FQGNSA. The CDR3 has 17 residues. Trimming removed 5 bases at V and 1 base at J, with 20 bases between. The CDR3 protein is CASSLSGLRARNTEAFF. The CDR3 DNA reads TGTGCCAGCAGCCTGTCCGGGTTAAGGGCTAGGAACACTGAAGCTTTCTTT.

This clonotype appeared a few times. V gene TRBV6-6 combines with J gene TRBJ2-5; D ambiguous. Trimming took off 6 bases at V and 5 bases at J, with 4 bases between the two ends. The CDR3 runs to 10 residues. Per the germline V gene, CDR1 is MNHNY and CDR2 is SVGAGI (reference sequence). The CDR3 spells CASSSETQYF. The CDR3 coding sequence is TGTGCCAGCAGCTCGGAGACCCAGTACTTC.

The V call is TRBV9, the J call TRBJ2-7; a possible D gene is TRBD1 (6 bases). Germline assignment: CDR1 SGDLS and CDR2 YYNGEE. V lost 1 base and J 7 bases, leaving 9 bases between the germline ends. This CDR3 has 12 amino acids. The CDR3 coding sequence is TGTGCCAGCAGCGTACAGGGGCAAGAGCAGTACTTC. Its protein product is CASSVQGQEQYF.

Only a few counts were recorded for this clonotype. The rearrangement uses TRBV19 and TRBJ2-1; D is unclear. The CDR3 runs 13 residues. Germline V gene lookup returns CDR1 LNHDA and CDR2 SQIVND (reference sequence). V was trimmed by 1 base and J by 7 bases, leaving 8 bases between them. The CDR3: CASSIGSGNEQFF. As DNA, the CDR3 is TGTGCCAGTAGTATAGGGTCCGGTAATGAGCAGTTCTTC.

A few counts support this clonotype. The chain combines TRBV15 with TRBJ2-2, with D hard to call. The CDR3 runs to 14 residues. V was trimmed by 1 base and J by 7 bases, leaving 10 bases between them. CDR1 LNHNV and CDR2 YYDKDF come from the germline V gene (reference sequence). CDR3 loop: CATSRARSRGELFF. Here the CDR3 DNA reads TGTGCCACCAGCAGAGCCAGGTCCCGCGGGGAGCTGTTTTTT.

The chain carries TRBV9 and TRBJ1-1; D perhaps matches TRBD1 (6 bases). V lost 2 bases and J lost 1, with 18 bases in between. The germline CDR1 and CDR2 sequences are SGDLS and YYNGEE. There are 17 residues in the CDR3. CDR3 coding DNA: TGTGCCAGCAGCGTCTCCCCTCGCAGGGGCCAGAACACTGAAGCTTTCTTT. Protein: CASSVSPRRGQNTEAFF.

The table lists this clonotype with a few counts. The chain carries TRBV27 and TRBJ1-6; 10 bases fit TRBD1. This CDR3 is 15 amino acids long. The trim removed 6 bases at V and 7 bases at J, leaving 6 bases unmatched. Per the germline V gene, CDR1 is MNHEY and CDR2 is SMNVEV (reference sequence). The chain's CDR3 is CASRLGTGVNSPLHF. The CDR3 nucleotides are TGTGCCAGCAGACTCGGGACAGGGGTGAATTCACCCCTCCACTTT.

CDR3 DNA sequence: TGTGCCAGCAGCCAAGTGCAGGGCGGGGGAACTGAAGCTTTCTTT. Encoded protein: CASSQVQGGGTEAFF. The chain recombines TRBV4-2 with TRBJ1-1; D is possibly TRBD1 (5 bases). The germline V and J ends were trimmed by 1 base and 5 bases, with 14 bases remaining between them. This CDR3 spans 15 amino acids. Germline V lookup: CDR1 LGHNA, CDR2 YNFKEQ.

CDR3 sequence reads: CASSQEPGQQFF. CDR3 DNA: TGCGCCAGCAGCCAAGAACCGGGACAGCAGTTCTTC. The J gene is TRBJ2-1, the V gene TRBV4-1, with D possibly called TRBD1 or TRBD2 (5 bases each). V was pared by 0 bases and J by 11 bases, with 8 bases between. Looked up from germline, CDR1 is MGHRA and CDR2 is YSYEKL. This CDR3 spans 12 amino acids.

The J gene is TRBJ2-1, the V gene TRBV7-2; 7 nucleotides align to TRBD2. This CDR3 has 15 amino acids. J was trimmed by 8 bases and V by 4 bases; bases with no gene match: 11. CDR1 and CDR2 from the germline V gene are SGHTA and FQGNSA. CDR3: CASSSMGGGWDEQFF. CDR3 nucleotides: TGTGCCAGCAGCTCCATGGGCGGGGGATGGGATGAGCAGTTCTTC.

This clonotype was seen only a few times. The V call is TRBV12-5, the J call TRBJ1-1; D is uncertain. Germline assignment: CDR1 LGHNT and CDR2 FRNRAP. The CDR3 contains 12 residues. The V end lost 4 bases, the J end lost 1 base, and 4 bases lay between the germline ends. The CDR3: CASGSGNTEAFF. In DNA, the CDR3 is TGTGCTAGTGGTTCCGGGAACACTGAAGCTTTCTTT.

This clonotype has only a few counts. V and J are TRBV10-3 and TRBJ1-5, with TRBD1 matching 7 bases. Germline CDR1 reads ENHRY; CDR2 reads SYGVKD. The CDR3 has 15 amino acids. V lost 0 bases to trimming and J lost 1 base; unmatched junction nucleotides: 0. The chain's CDR3 is CAISESTGSNQPQHF. In nucleotides, the CDR3 is TGTGCCATCAGTGAGTCGACAGGGAGCAATCAGCCCCAGCATTTT.

This clonotype has just a few counts. The rearrangement joins TRBV7-2 to TRBJ2-3, with 9 bases fitting TRBD1. From germline, CDR1 is SGHTA and CDR2 FQGNSA. Trimming at V came to 2 bases and at J to 1 base, leaving 10 bases not matched to a gene. The CDR3 sequence is 18 residues long. The CDR3 protein is CASSLNPTGGAGTDTQYF. In nucleotides, the CDR3 is TGTGCCAGCAGCTTAAACCCTACAGGGGGCGCCGGCACAGATACGCAGTATTTT.

In its sample, this clonotype was seen a few times. The V call is TRBV7-2, the J call TRBJ1-5, with 8 nucleotides matching TRBD1. The trim removed 5 bases at V and 10 bases at J, leaving 28 bases unmatched. The CDR3 is made up of 20 amino acids. CDR1 is SGHTA, CDR2 FQGNSA, per germline. CDR3 sequence: CASSPGPMPSGTGDQGPQHF. The CDR3 bases are TGTGCCAGCAGCCCAGGTCCCATGCCCAGCGGGACAGGAGATCAGGGCCCCCAGCATTTT.

The rearrangement uses TRBV4-2 and TRBJ2-7; TRBD2 aligns across 7 bases. Germline V CDR1 and CDR2: LGHNA, YNFKEQ. The CDR3 runs to 15 residues. V lost 0 bases and J lost 0; bases outside the gene matches: 2. The CDR3 here is CASSQEASGSYEQYF. The CDR3 nucleotides are TGTGCCAGCAGCCAAGAGGCTAGCGGCTCCTACGAGCAGTACTTC.

This clonotype has only a few counts. The V call is TRBV27, the J call TRBJ2-1; 7 bases agree with TRBD2. The germline CDR1 and CDR2 sequences are MNHEY and SMNVEV (reference sequence). Trimming at V came to 6 bases and at J to 6 bases, leaving 8 bases not matched to a gene. The CDR3 spans 14 residues. CDR3: CASSPGLVGNEQFF. In nucleotides, the CDR3 is TGTGCCAGCAGCCCCGGACTAGTGGGCAATGAGCAGTTCTTC.

In its sample, this clonotype was seen a few times. The chain carries TRBV11-2 and TRBJ2-3; 9 nucleotides agree with TRBD2. The V and J ends lost 5 bases and 2 bases, in that order; junction bases with no gene match: 11. The CDR3 spans 17 residues. The germline gives CDR1 SGHAT, CDR2 FQNNGV. Here the CDR3 DNA reads TGTGCCAGCAGCCCCGGTCGGACTAGCGCGGCCACAGATACGCAGTATTTT. This translates into CASSPGRTSAATDTQYF. The whole variable domain, remainder taken from reference TRBV11-2 and TRBJ2-3, is EAGVAQSPRYKIIEKRQSVAFWCNPISGHATLYWYQQILGQGPKLLIQFQNNGVVDDSQLPKDRFSAERLKGVDSTLKIQPAKLEDSAVYLCASSPGRTSAATDTQYFGPGTRLTVL.

The chain carries TRBV5-4 and TRBJ2-7, with D unresolved. The CDR3 sequence is 13 residues long. The germline V and J ends were trimmed by 2 bases and 7 bases, with 13 bases remaining between them. CDR1 and CDR2 from the germline V gene are SGHNT and YYREEE (reference sequence). CDR3 sequence: CASSFSGGPEQYF. CDR3 sequence (DNA): TGTGCCAGCAGCTTTTCGGGCGGACCGGAGCAGTACTTC.

The chain has TRBV6-1 and TRBJ1-1, with no clear D. The CDR3 runs 12 residues. CDR1 and CDR2 (germline): MNHNS, SASEGT. V was trimmed by 8 bases and J by 4 bases, leaving 11 bases between them. The CDR3 region is CASGWVGTEAFF. The DNA for the CDR3 is TGTGCCAGCGGCTGGGTGGGCACTGAAGCTTTCTTT.

This chain uses TRBV7-8 with TRBJ2-5; no reliable D call. Trimming left V 5 bases short and J 5 bases short, with 6 bases between. From germline, CDR1 is SGHVS and CDR2 FQNEAQ. The CDR3 has 11 residues. The CDR3 DNA sequence: TGTGCCAGCAGCATGACGGAGACCCAGTACTTC. It is translated as CASSMTETQYF. Together with reference TRBV7-8 and TRBJ2-5, the CDR3 gives the full variable domain: GAGVSQSPRYKVAKRGQDVALRCDPISGHVSLFWYQQALGQGPEFLTYFQNEAQLDKSGLPSDRFFAERPEGSVSTLKIQRTQQEDSAVYLCASSMTETQYFGPGTRLLVL.

This clonotype was seen a few times. The V call is TRBV6-2 or TRBV6-3, the J call TRBJ2-7, with 10 bases identical to TRBD2. This CDR3 spans 16 amino acids. CDR1 and CDR2 from the germline V gene are MNHEY and SVGEGT. The V segment lost 3 bases and the J segment 0 bases; nucleotides outside the gene matches: 5. CDR3 in amino acids: CASSYPTSGVSYEQYF. CDR3 in DNA: TGTGCCAGCAGTTATCCTACTAGCGGGGTCTCCTACGAGCAGTACTTC.

This clonotype appeared a few times. The V gene is TRBV4-1, the J gene TRBJ1-1; no definite D call. The CDR3 runs to 13 residues. The germline gives CDR1 MGHRA, CDR2 YSYEKL. The V gene lost 1 base and the J gene lost 1 base, with 4 bases spanning the gap. CDR3 DNA: TGCGCCAGCAGCCAAGTGGGGAACACTGAAGCTTTCTTT. Translation gives CASSQVGNTEAFF.

V and J are TRBV7-2 and TRBJ2-3, with 11 nucleotides matching TRBD2. Germline CDR1 and CDR2: SGHTA and FQGNSA. The CDR3 runs to 16 residues. V shed 4 bases and J 4 bases; nucleotides not matched to a gene: 7. In DNA form, the CDR3 reads TGTGCCAGCAGCTCGCTTAGCGGGGGGGCCGCAGATACGCAGTATTTT. Translating gives CASSSLSGGAADTQYF.

V gene TRBV7-9 combines with J gene TRBJ1-3; D is possibly TRBD1 (6 bases). This CDR3 is 18 amino acids long. The V end lost 5 bases, the J end lost 0 bases, and 20 bases lay between the germline ends. Germline assignment: CDR1 SEHNR and CDR2 FQNEAQ (reference sequence). The DNA for the CDR3 is TGTGCCAGCAGCCCAAGAAGTGGGGGGGCAGTCTCTGGAAACACCATATATTTT. Translation: CASSPRSGGAVSGNTIYF.